This TCR beta chain was captured in a study of regulatory T cells in long-lasting Graves disease. Germline CDR1 and CDR2: SGDLS and YYNGEE. This CDR3 is built from 14 residues. V was pared by 3 bases and J by 7 bases, with 11 bases between. Assembly of TCR beta libraries relied on iRepertoire HTBI primers together with Arm-PCR of CDR3 regions. TCRdb independently ran MiXCR on the multiplex PCR reads; one entry per CDR3 protein. The table lists hundreds of thousands of distinct CDR3 sequences, approximately 15% of them singletons. Time point defined: newly diagnosed GD, antithyroid drugs for less than 3 months. With RNA extracted from PBMCs as input, the TCR library was made. The data also belong to a second study, concerning T cells in Graves' hyperthyroidism and ophthalmopathy.

The source of this sequence is a man aged 35 to 55 with Graves disease. The chain uses TRBV9 and TRBJ1-6; D unclear. The material sequenced was peripheral blood mononuclear cells (PBMCs), taken at new diagnosis, from a patient treated with antithyroid drugs. CDR3 bases: TGTGCCAGCAGCGGGGAGCCTAAGAATTCACCCCTCCACTTT. Protein: CASSGEPKNSPLHF.